Sequencing of this TCR beta chain was carried out in a study of pediatric ulcerative colitis. Broader study findings: No controls had the two rectal clonotypes shared by ulcerative colitis patients.

During colonoscopy, one to two rectal pinch biopsies were collected. Germline assignment: CDR1 MNHEY and CDR2 SVGAGI. Trimming took 9 bases from V and 6 from J, leaving 8 bases between them. The CDR3 runs to 10 residues. As concerns this clone: The antigen is unknown.

Sequencing was at survey level. Each sample received Survey-level depth of up to 500,000 reads. TCRdb keeps only in-frame clones here, not all; method: immunoSEQ multiplex PCR. The table lists around 22,000 clones, over 60% of them singletons. This TCR came from a boy younger than 18 with severe ulcerative colitis. Sequencing was performed on gut tissue. The chain has TRBV6-5 and TRBJ1-1; D call uncertain. The CDR3 loop is CASAGAEAFF. The CDR3 DNA sequence: TGTGCCAGTGCCGGGGCTGAAGCTTTCTTT.